This T cell receptor beta chain was retrieved from a study of cytomegalovirus exposure and HLA in healthy donors. PCR involved 60 Vbeta and 13 Jbeta primers. Only in-frame clones appear in the TCRdb table, and some are missing; sequencing was by immunoSEQ multiplex PCR. Of about 110,000 clones in the sample, around 15% were seen once. CDR1 and CDR2 from the germline V gene are PRHDT and FYEKMQ (reference sequence). This CDR3 has 11 amino acids. Trimming left V 10 bases short and J 2 bases short, with 8 bases between. The receptor comes from a female donor in good health and CMV-seronegative. Sequencing was carried out using PBMCs. The chain carries TRBV13 and TRBJ2-5; a possible D gene is TRBD1 (5 bases). CDR3 amino acids: CAIRTQETQYF. The CDR3 region has the DNA TGTGCCATTAGGACACAAGAGACCCAGTACTTC.